This TCR beta chain was sequenced during a study of blood T cell repertoires in COVID-19. Background on the study: T cells, B-cell-depleted T cells, or PBMCs supplied cDNA or gDNA.

The CDR3 has 13 residues. V was clipped by 4 bases and J by 3 bases, with 10 bases between them. Germline CDR1 reads ENHRY; CDR2 reads SYGVKD. In the original workflow: It was from reference gene primer amplification that nucleated cell counts were estimated. Profiling relied on immunoSEQ multiplex PCR, and the TCRdb table lists in-frame clones only, not all of them. The V and J calls and clone size are taken from that table; D and trimming were inferred from the DNA. The sample holds some 38,000 clones, approximately 80% seen once. The chain has TRBV10-3 and TRBJ2-7, with D perhaps matching TRBD2 (5 bases). Sequenced input: peripheral blood. This TCR derives from a man aged 55 to 70 in a cohort sampled during active COVID-19. In DNA, the CDR3 is TGTGCCATCAGTGGGACGAGCGGCTACGAGCAGTACTTC. Translated: CAISGTSGYEQYF.